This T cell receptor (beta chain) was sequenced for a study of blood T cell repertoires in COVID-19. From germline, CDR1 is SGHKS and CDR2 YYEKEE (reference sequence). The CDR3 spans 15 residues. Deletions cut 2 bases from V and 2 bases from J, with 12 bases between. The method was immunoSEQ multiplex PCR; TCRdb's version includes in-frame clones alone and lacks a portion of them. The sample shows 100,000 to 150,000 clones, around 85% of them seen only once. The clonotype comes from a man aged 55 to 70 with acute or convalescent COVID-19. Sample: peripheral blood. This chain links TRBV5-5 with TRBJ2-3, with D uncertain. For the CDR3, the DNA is TGTGCCAGCAGCTTTTCAGTCCAGATCACAGATACGCAGTATTTT. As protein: CASSFSVQITDTQYF.